This T cell receptor beta chain comes out of a study of T cell repertoires in cytomegalovirus infection. General study findings and limits: Individuals carrying CMV plus the relevant HLA were identified by cumulative frequency of public TCR beta families.

As concerns this clonotype: What it binds is unknown.

One entry per CDR3 protein results from TCRdb running MiXCR on the reads. The sample contains about 280,000 distinct CDR3 sequences, about 20% of which appear only once. The sequence derives from a human donor in good health (CMV status not recorded). Some clones in this sample may be carry-over from other donors' samples. The sequenced sample was cultured PBMCs, obtained from culture after CMV antigen stimulation.

The CDR3 sequence: CASSFRGLEAFF. The DNA for the CDR3 is TGTGCCAGCAGTTTTAGAGGGCTGGAAGCTTTCTTT. The chain is built from TRBV28 and TRBJ1-1; no clear D. Germline assignment: CDR1 MDHEN and CDR2 SYDVKM. CDR3 length: 12 amino acids. V dropped 3 bases and J dropped 8 bases, with 10 bases sitting between them.